This T cell receptor (beta chain) was captured in a study of cytomegalovirus exposure and HLA in healthy donors. Across the whole study: Within the Caucasian-associated ancestry cluster were around 81% of the 398 genotyped donors.

13 Jbeta primers and 60 Vbeta primers were used for the PCR. This table comes from immunoSEQ multiplex PCR, and its TCRdb copy is limited to in-frame clones, with some not included. The sample lists more than 150,000 clones, about 90% occurring once. Comments on this clone: Its antigen is as yet unknown.

The study's findings and limits: Per a prior analysis, the majority of TCR beta V segments were productive roughly 87% or roughly 30% of the time. It was reported that TCR beta sequences correctly inferred the HLA-A and HLA-B alleles for most subjects. The study labeled fewer than 200 TCR beta chains cytomegalovirus-associated.

Sequencing input: PBMCs. The receptor comes from a girl less than two years old in good health and CMV-seronegative.

The CDR3 loop is CASSVGGVLTDTQYF. The CDR3 DNA reads as TGTGCCAGCAGTGTCGGGGGGGTGCTCACAGATACGCAGTATTTT. The chain has TRBV9 and TRBJ2-3, with 8 bases identical to TRBD2. The CDR3 is 15 residues long. CDR1 SGDLS and CDR2 YYNGEE come from the germline V gene. The V and J ends lost 5 bases and 2 bases, in that order; junction bases with no gene match: 7.